This T cell receptor beta chain was recorded in a study of T cell responses to AZD1222 COVID-19 vaccine. Study-wide findings and caveats: Nearly half of unique spike-specific TCRs reportedly avoided B.1.351 and B.1.1.7 mutated regions. None of the repertoires were sampled until the peak T cell response had passed.

Here immunoSEQ multiplex PCR was the method, and the copy in TCRdb shows in-frame clones only, minus some. This table holds 100,000 to 130,000 clones, 75% to 90% found once. There are a few counts of this clone. Its cognate antigen is unknown. The CDR3 has 16 residues. Germline V gene data show CDR1 as SEHNR and CDR2 as FQNEAQ (reference sequence). V gave up 1 base and J gave up 5 bases; unmatched junction bases: 8. Material: peripheral blood, obtained on day 0 of AZD1222 vaccination. V and J are TRBV7-9 and TRBJ2-5; 9 nucleotides match TRBD1. The clonotype was recovered from an adult in good health. CDR3 amino acids: CASSLGDRGTRETQYF. The CDR3, as DNA: TGTGCCAGCAGCTTAGGCGACAGGGGGACGCGGGAGACCCAGTACTTC.